Following are 18 T cell receptor beta chains from one sample sequenced in a study of blood T cell repertoires in COVID-19. Sequencing was performed with immunoSEQ multiplex PCR; in TCRdb, only in-frame clones are kept and a portion is missing. This sample has more than 100,000 clones, with 82% found just once. What was sequenced was peripheral blood. All receptors come from a woman between 70 and 85 years old with acute or convalescent COVID-19.

The rearrangement joins TRBV9 to TRBJ2-5; D gene unclear. The length of the CDR3 is 16 residues. The germline CDR1 and CDR2 sequences are SGDLS and YYNGEE. Trimming shortened V by 3 bases and J by 5 bases, and 20 bases separated the two germline ends. The CDR3 coding sequence is TGTGCCAGCAGCGGCTCCCAGGATAATCGGTGGGAGACCCAGTACTTC. This codes for CASSGSQDNRWETQYF.

This chain uses TRBV2 with TRBJ1-3; 8 nucleotides match TRBD1. The CDR3 is made up of 14 amino acids. CDR1 SNHLY and CDR2 FYNNEI come from the germline V gene. J gave up 2 bases and V 3 bases, and 0 bases lay outside the gene matches. CDR3 sequence: CASSETGAGNTIYF. For the CDR3, the DNA is TGTGCCAGCAGTGAGACAGGGGCTGGAAACACCATATATTTT.

Only one count was recorded for this clone. The V and J genes are TRBV5-5 and TRBJ1-1; TRBD1 aligns across 7 bases. CDR3 length equals 15 residues. Per germline, CDR1 SGHKS and CDR2 YYEKEE (reference sequence). V was pared by 0 bases and J by 1 base, with 3 bases of the junction left unmatched. The chain's CDR3 is CASSLVAGGNTEAFF. The CDR3 nucleotides read TGTGCCAGCAGCTTGGTGGCAGGGGGGAACACTGAAGCTTTCTTT.

The CDR3 region is CASSSRDRVREQYV. The CDR3 DNA is TGTGCCAGCAGTTCCCGGGACAGGGTCCGGGAGCAGTACGTC. The J gene is TRBJ2-7, the V gene TRBV27; 9 positions agree with TRBD1. The CDR3 runs 14 residues. With 4 bases clipped from V and 7 bases from J, the junction kept 8 bases outside the gene matches. Germline CDR1 MNHEY, CDR2 SMNVEV (reference sequence).

This chain connects TRBV4-1 to TRBJ2-7, with 8 bases aligning to TRBD2. Germline V lookup: CDR1 MGHRA, CDR2 YSYEKL. CDR3 length: 15 residues. J lost 2 bases, V lost 3 bases, and 6 bases had no gene match. DNA for the CDR3: TGCGCCAGCAGCCAGATTAGCGGGGCGACCTACGAGCAGTACTTC. Its protein is CASSQISGATYEQYF.

The chain combines TRBV5-6 with TRBJ2-3; D is possibly TRBD2 (7 bases). The CDR3 has 14 amino acids. Trimming took 2 bases from V and 5 from J, leaving 12 bases between them. CDR1 and CDR2 from the germline V gene are SGHDT and YYEEEE. In DNA form, the CDR3 reads TGTGCCAGCAGCTTAGGGGGGGGTTTAGATACGCAGTATTTT. Protein: CASSLGGGLDTQYF.

The sample holds one count of this clone. The V and J genes are TRBV27 and TRBJ2-1; 10 bases map to TRBD2. The germline V gene encodes CDR1 MNHEY and CDR2 SMNVEV (reference sequence). The CDR3 consists of 16 residues. J lost 2 bases, V lost 3 bases, and 4 bases had no gene match. CDR3 protein: CASSFLAGVTYNEQFF. DNA for the CDR3: TGTGCCAGCAGTTTCCTAGCGGGGGTCACCTACAATGAGCAGTTCTTC.

This rearrangement joins TRBV7-8 to TRBJ1-5, with D tentatively TRBD1 (6 bases). The CDR3 has 17 amino acids. From germline, CDR1 is SGHVS and CDR2 FQNEAQ. Trimming cost V 3 bases and J 4 bases, with 19 bases left between them. The CDR3 DNA reads TGTGCCAGCAGCTTTTGGGGGCAGAACGGTGTTAATCAGCCCCAGCATTTT. Its translation: CASSFWGQNGVNQPQHF.

The rearrangement links TRBV30 to TRBJ1-5; 8 bases map to TRBD1. V was pared by 1 base and J by 11 bases, with 10 bases of the junction left unmatched. Germline-derived CDR1 and CDR2 are GTSNPN and SVGIG (reference sequence). This CDR3 has 14 amino acids. CDR3 loop: CAWSGGGQAPAQHF. CDR3 DNA sequence: TGTGCCTGGAGTGGGGGGGGACAGGCCCCAGCCCAGCATTTT.

The V gene is TRBV6-2 or TRBV6-3, the J gene TRBJ2-7, with 7 positions matching TRBD2. After removal of 2 bases from V and 4 bases from J, the junction contained 2 bases not matched to a gene. Germline CDR1 reads MNHEY; CDR2 reads SVGEGT. The CDR3 has 13 amino acids. The CDR3 protein is CASSYREEYEQYF. In nucleotides, the CDR3 is TGTGCCAGCAGTTACCGGGAGGAGTACGAGCAGTACTTC.

DNA for the CDR3: TGCGCCAGCAGCCAAGAAGGCGGGGGGGCCGCGAACACCGGGGAGCTGTTTTTT. Translated, it gives CASSQEGGGAANTGELFF. This sequence joins TRBV4-1 and TRBJ2-2; 9 bases map to TRBD2. The CDR3 consists of 18 residues. With V trimmed by 0 bases and J by 0 bases, 5 bases remained unmatched. The germline V gene has CDR1 MGHRA and CDR2 YSYEKL.

V usage is TRBV7-6 and J usage is TRBJ2-5; 11 bases fit TRBD2. J gave up 3 bases and V 5 bases, and 5 bases lay outside the gene matches. Per germline, CDR1 SGHVS and CDR2 FNYEAQ. The CDR3 loop spans 15 amino acids. For the CDR3, the DNA is TGTGCCAGCAGCGTCCCGGGACTAGCGGAAGAGACCCAGTACTTC. It specifies CASSVPGLAEETQYF.

The chain employs TRBV9 and TRBJ1-6; 7 positions agree with TRBD1. Losses at the gene ends were 0 bases for V and 5 bases for J; bases not matched to a gene: 5. The germline gives CDR1 SGDLS, CDR2 YYNGEE. The CDR3 spans 16 residues. The CDR3 DNA follows: TGTGCCAGCAGCGTAGGGGGACAGAGAAATAATTCACCCCTCCACTTT. Translation gives CASSVGGQRNNSPLHF.

The rearrangement uses TRBV5-1 and TRBJ1-3; D is ambiguous. This CDR3 has 15 amino acids. In germline, CDR1 is SGHRS, CDR2 YFSETQ. V was shortened by 4 bases and J by 0 bases, with 11 bases between the two germline ends. The DNA for the CDR3 is TGCGCCAGCAGCCCAACCACAGACTCTGGAAACACCATATATTTT. This codes for CASSPTTDSGNTIYF.

This chain connects TRBV7-9 to TRBJ2-4; 8 bases are a match to TRBD2. The V and J ends lost 5 bases and 0 bases, in that order; junction bases with no gene match: 15. CDR1 is SEHNR and CDR2 is FQNEAQ in the germline V gene (reference sequence). The CDR3 covers 19 residues. The CDR3 loop is CASSPYWSGGALAKNIQYF. The DNA for the CDR3 is TGTGCCAGCAGCCCATATTGGTCGGGGGGGGCCCTAGCCAAAAACATTCAGTACTTC. Looking up the rest from reference TRBV7-9 and TRBJ2-4 gives the full variable domain: DTGVSQNPRHKITKRGQNVTFRCDPISEHNRLYWYRQTLGQGPEFLTYFQNEAQLEKSRLLSDRFSAERPKGSFSTLEIQRTEQGDSAMYLCASSPYWSGGALAKNIQYFGAGTRLSVL.

The chain employs TRBV6-5 and TRBJ2-1; weak D call: TRBD2 (5 bases). Germline V gene lookup returns CDR1 MNHEY and CDR2 SVGAGI. CDR3 length: 15 residues. Trimming pared 11 bases from V and 2 bases from J, leaving 19 bases between. CDR3 nucleotides: TGTGCCGTCTCCCTCGGAGCGGATCCCTACAATGAGCAGTTCTTC. Translated, it gives CAVSLGADPYNEQFF.

This chain uses TRBV3-1 (or the pseudogene TRBV3-2) with TRBJ1-6, with a possible D match to TRBD1 (6 bases). The germline gives CDR1 LGHDT, CDR2 YNNKEL (reference sequence). V lost 1 base, J lost 11 bases, and 12 bases lay in between. The CDR3 is 14 residues long. CDR3 in DNA: TGTGCCAGCAGCCAAGGTGGGGGCAGCGCACCCCTCCACTTT. Translated, it gives CASSQGGGSAPLHF.

The chain carries TRBV18 and TRBJ2-5; 10 bases match TRBD1. Trimming removed 5 bases from V and 4 bases from J; junction bases left unmatched: 7. From germline, CDR1 is KGHSH and CDR2 LQKENI. The CDR3 runs to 15 residues. CDR3 DNA sequence: TGTGCCAGCTCAAGACAGGGGGCAGGTATAGAGACCCAGTACTTC. This translates into CASSRQGAGIETQYF.